What follows are 7 T cell receptor beta chains derived from one specimen sequenced in a study of identical twins. TCRdb reanalysed the 5' RACE reads using MiXCR and keeps one entry per CDR3 protein. Of roughly 720,000 distinct CDR3 sequences in the sample, 18% were seen once. This same sample was also taken into another study, of T cells expressing NK-cell markers.

Sequenced input: PBMCs. These receptors all come from a woman aged 18-30 years in good health.

The V and J genes are TRBV28 and TRBJ2-3; 9 bases are a match to TRBD2. The CDR3 has 18 residues. J was trimmed by 5 bases and V by 7 bases; bases with no gene match: 19. Germline values: CDR1 MDHEN, CDR2 SYDVKM. CDR3 sequence reads: CASTPSFGTSGPLDTQYF. Written as DNA, the CDR3 is TGTGCCAGCACCCCTTCCTTCGGCACTAGCGGGCCCCTAGATACGCAGTATTTT.

The rearrangement joins TRBV4-1 to TRBJ2-5; no firm D call. Deletions cut 1 base from V and 1 base from J, with 7 bases between. Germline CDR1 and CDR2: MGHRA and YSYEKL. The CDR3 totals 14 residues. The CDR3 region has the DNA TGCGCCAGCAGCCAAGTGACATCCCAAGAGACCCAGTACTTC. As protein: CASSQVTSQETQYF.

This clonotype was recorded a few times. CDR3 sequence reads: CASSLGSGAKNIQYF. The CDR3, as DNA: TGTGCCAGCAGCTTAGGTTCCGGAGCCAAAAACATTCAGTACTTC. The rearrangement links TRBV7-2 to TRBJ2-4, with unresolved D. This CDR3 contains 15 residues. Germline V gene data show CDR1 as SGHTA and CDR2 as FQGNSA. V was pared by 1 base and J by 0 bases, with 7 bases between.

The V and J genes are TRBV7-7 and TRBJ2-1, with a tentative D call TRBD1 (5 bases). The CDR3 extends over 15 amino acids. V was shortened by 5 bases and J by 3 bases, with 14 bases between the two germline ends. The germline V gene has CDR1 SSHAT and CDR2 FNYEAQ (reference sequence). CDR3 residues: CASSERQTGYNEQFF. The CDR3 coding sequence is TGTGCCAGCAGCGAGCGACAGACGGGCTACAATGAGCAGTTCTTC.

This clonotype turned up a few times. This rearrangement joins TRBV7-9 to TRBJ1-2, with D maybe TRBD1 (6 bases). The CDR3 has 12 amino acids. Germline loops: CDR1 SEHNR, CDR2 FQNEAQ (reference sequence). Trimming took off 8 bases at V and 4 bases at J, with 11 bases between the two ends. CDR3 loop: CASGPDSYGYTF. The CDR3 bases are TGTGCCAGCGGTCCGGACAGCTATGGCTACACCTTC.

This sequence joins TRBV6-5 and TRBJ1-1, with no clear D. The germline V and J ends were trimmed by 2 bases and 4 bases, with 8 bases remaining between them. From germline, CDR1 is MNHEY and CDR2 SVGAGI. The CDR3 contains 13 residues. CDR3 sequence: CASSYGEGTEAFF. The CDR3 DNA reads TGTGCCAGCAGTTACGGAGAGGGCACTGAAGCTTTCTTT.

For the CDR3, the DNA is TGTGCCAGCAGCCCCAGTAGGTTTGCGACAGCCAAAAACATTCAGTACTTC. As protein: CASSPSRFATAKNIQYF. J is TRBJ2-4 and V is TRBV7-9; no reliable D call. This CDR3 comprises 17 residues. V dropped 5 bases and J dropped 0 bases, with 17 bases sitting between them. Germline lookup yields CDR1 SEHNR and CDR2 FQNEAQ (reference sequence).